Listed below are T cell receptor beta chains from one sample, sequenced in a study of blood T cell repertoires in COVID-19. The protocol was immunoSEQ multiplex PCR, while the TCRdb copy is restricted to in-frame clones and leaves out a portion. The data contain over 200,000 clones, roughly 90% of them singletons. The sample comprised peripheral blood. These receptors originate from a middle-aged man with active or convalescent COVID-19. Each CDR3 is given with its conserved first and last residue. A D gene is named only where the DNA matches it firmly. The size field is filled for only some rows; it gives once, few, many or a size class.

V gene	clone size	D gene	J gene	CDR3 DNA	CDR3 protein
TRBV5-6	NA	NA	TRBJ2-7	TGTGCCAGCAGCTTGGACGGGTCTCCCTACGAGCAGTACTTC	CASSLDGSPYEQYF
TRBV15	NA	TRBD1	TRBJ2-5	TGTGCCACCAGCAGCCCGGGACAGGGGCAAGAGACCCAGTACTTC	CATSSPGQGQETQYF
TRBV11-2	NA	TRBD2	TRBJ2-1	TGTGCCAGCAGGTGGGGGGGGGAGCAGTTCTTC	CASRWGGEQFF
TRBV18	NA	NA	TRBJ1-2	TGTGCCAGCTCACCAACAGGGTACTATGGCTACACCTTC	CASSPTGYYGYTF
TRBV3-1/TRBV3-2	NA	NA	TRBJ1-1	TGTGCCAGCAGCCAGAAGGACAGCTTTGAAGCTTTCTTT	CASSQKDSFEAFF
TRBV5-6	NA	TRBD2	TRBJ2-1	TGTGCCAGCAGCCCGGGGACTAGCGGGAGGTTCTTC	CASSPGTSGRFF
TRBV19	once	TRBD1	TRBJ1-1	TGTGCCAGTAGTATAGAAACCGGGACAGGGGAAACTGAAGCTTTCTTT	CASSIETGTGETEAFF
TRBV3-1/TRBV3-2	NA	TRBD1	TRBJ2-7	TGTGCCAGCAGCGCGGCCCCGGGACAGGGGGGACACGAGCAGTACTTC	CASSAAPGQGGHEQYF
TRBV19	NA	TRBD1	TRBJ1-6	TGTGCCAGTAGTCTTTCCGACAGGGGCAATTCACCCCTCCACTTT	CASSLSDRGNSPLHF
TRBV6-6	NA	NA	TRBJ1-5	TGTGCCAGCAGTTACGAGGCAGGGGTTCAGCCCCAGCATTTT	CASSYEAGVQPQHF
TRBV28	NA	NA	TRBJ1-1	TGTGCCAGCAGTTCGACACCTCTTGAAGCTTTCTTT	CASSSTPLEAFF
TRBV2	NA	NA	TRBJ1-1	TGTGCCAGCAGCCCTTCCAGTGGAGCTTTCTTT	CASSPSSGAFF
TRBV7-9	NA	TRBD2	TRBJ2-1	TGTGCCAGCAGCTTCCCTACTAGCGTTGAGCAGTTCTTC	CASSFPTSVEQFF
TRBV6-6	NA	NA	TRBJ1-1	TGTGCCAGCAGTCCACCGAGGGTCTTGAACACTGAAGCTTTCTTT	CASSPPRVLNTEAFF
TRBV19	NA	NA	TRBJ1-1	TGTGCCGGGAGATCGACAGGGAACACTGAAGCTTTCTTT	CAGRSTGNTEAFF
TRBV4-1	once	NA	TRBJ1-1	TGCGCCAGCAGCCAAGATCTGGGGCGGTTTGCAGGGCCGACTAACACTGAAGCTTTCTTT	CASSQDLGRFAGPTNTEAFF
TRBV7-8	NA	NA	TRBJ1-5	TGTGCCAGCAGCTTTGGACAGAGAGGACAGCCCCAGCATTTT	CASSFGQRGQPQHF
TRBV7-9	NA	TRBD1	TRBJ1-1	TGTGCCAGCAGCATGGACAGGGACACTGAAGCTTTCTTT	CASSMDRDTEAFF
TRBV2	once	TRBD1	TRBJ1-3	TGTGCCAGAGATTCGGGGGGACAGGGCTTCGGAAACACCATATATTTT	CARDSGGQGFGNTIYF
TRBV20-1	NA	NA	TRBJ2-3	TGCAGTGCTAGTCTATTCGGGGGAACAGATACGCAGTATTTT	CSASLFGGTDTQYF
TRBV3-1/TRBV3-2	few	NA	TRBJ1-2	TGTGCCAGCAGCCCTCTCACAGGGATTGGCTACACCTTC	CASSPLTGIGYTF
TRBV2	NA	TRBD1	TRBJ2-7	TGTGCCAGCAGGGTCCCGGGACAGGGGGCAGATTCCTACGAGCAGTACTTC	CASRVPGQGADSYEQYF
TRBV5-1	NA	NA	TRBJ2-5	TGCGCCAGCAGCTTGGGGGCCAATGGGTATGAAGAGACCCAGTACTTC	CASSLGANGYEETQYF
TRBV27	NA	NA	TRBJ2-7	TGTGCCAGCAGTTTTTTGGCGAGGTTCGAGCAGTACTTC	CASSFLARFEQYF
TRBV24-1	NA	TRBD1	TRBJ2-7	TGTGCCACCAGTGATCGGGGCAGGGGGATCTACGAGCAGTACTTC	CATSDRGRGIYEQYF
TRBV2	NA	TRBD1	TRBJ1-1	TGTGCCAGCAAAGGGGGCAGTTTGAACACTGAAGCTTTCTTT	CASKGGSLNTEAFF
TRBV2	NA	NA	TRBJ2-7	TGTGCCAGCAGACTGGAGGGGGGGTCCTACGAGCAGTACTTC	CASRLEGGSYEQYF
TRBV7-9	NA	NA	TRBJ2-1	TGTGCCAGCAGCTTGGCCCCAGGGGAGGGGCCCAATGAGCAGTTCTTC	CASSLAPGEGPNEQFF
TRBV19	NA	TRBD2	TRBJ2-1	TGTGCCAGTAGTATAGTCATAGCGGGAGGGAATGAGCAGTTCTTC	CASSIVIAGGNEQFF
TRBV19	NA	TRBD1	TRBJ1-5	TGTGCCAGTAGCCCTCGGGGACAGGGGATTGTAGGGAATCAGCCCCAGCATTTT	CASSPRGQGIVGNQPQHF
TRBV2	NA	TRBD1	TRBJ2-5	TGTGCCAGCAGGCCCGGGACAGAGTTTTATAAAGAGACCCAGTACTTC	CASRPGTEFYKETQYF
TRBV28	NA	NA	TRBJ2-5	TGTGCTATAAAAGCAGGGTTGAAGGAGACCCAGTACTTC	CAIKAGLKETQYF
TRBV29-1	NA	TRBD1	TRBJ2-7	TGCAGCGTTGTTGGACAGGGTGGTCCCTACGAGCAGTACTTC	CSVVGQGGPYEQYF
TRBV10-1	NA	NA	TRBJ2-7	TGCGCCAGCAGTATCACTCCGACAGGTAGCGAGCAGTACTTC	CASSITPTGSEQYF
TRBV7-3	NA	NA	TRBJ1-1	TGTGCCAGCAGCTTAACTGGCGAGGTGAACACTGAAGCTTTCTTT	CASSLTGEVNTEAFF
TRBV5-1	NA	TRBD2	TRBJ2-3	TGCGCCAGCTCCGGGGGGGACACAGATACGCAGTATTTT	CASSGGDTDTQYF
TRBV28	once	NA	TRBJ1-4	TGTGCCACTATAGAGGACAGTACTAATGAAAAACTGTTTTTT	CATIEDSTNEKLFF
TRBV5-1	NA	NA	TRBJ1-3	TGCGCCAGCAGCTCGATTGGACTAGGAGGTGACACCATATATTTT	CASSSIGLGGDTIYF
TRBV5-1	NA	NA	TRBJ2-1	TGCGCCAGCAGCTTGCGGTCATCCTCGGGGAATGAGCAGTTCTTC	CASSLRSSSGNEQFF
TRBV3-1/TRBV3-2	NA	TRBD2	TRBJ2-3	TGTGCCAGCAGGACTGGCGGGGGGGCCATAGATACGCAGTATTTT	CASRTGGGAIDTQYF